These 14 T cell receptor beta chains were sequenced from one sample in a study of blood T cells in healthy people across ages. Then a second PCR, running about 6 to 11 cycles, was carried out with a sample-barcoded 5' primer and a J-beta primer mix. Using its own MiXCR run on the 5' RACE reads, TCRdb lists one record per CDR3 protein. The table includes about 1.8 million distinct CDR3 sequences, about 50% detected once. The specimen sequenced was blood. These receptors all stem from a middle-aged woman in good health.

This chain joins TRBV6-5 and TRBJ2-7; D perhaps matches TRBD2 (5 bases). The assigned J gene may be wrong: the sequence end matches TRBJ2-5 better. The CDR3 has 16 amino acids. Germline CDR1 reads MNHEY; CDR2 reads SVGAGI. DNA for the CDR3: TGTGCCAGCAGTACCCCCAGTTGGTACGGGGTGGAGACCCAGTACTTC. This translates into CASSTPSWYGVETQYF.

This clonotype showed up just a few times. V and J are TRBV15 and TRBJ2-3, with 8 bases lining up with TRBD1. The CDR3 has 14 amino acids. Germline values: CDR1 LNHNV, CDR2 YYDKDF (reference sequence). Trimming removed 3 bases from V and 4 bases from J; junction bases left unmatched: 3. CDR3 region: CATSRRQGSDTQYF. The CDR3 bases are TGTGCCACCAGCAGGAGACAGGGGTCAGATACGCAGTATTTT.

The chain joins TRBV12-3 or TRBV12-4 to TRBJ2-5, with a tentative D call TRBD1 (6 bases). Trimming cost V 6 bases and J 6 bases, with 17 bases left between them. CDR3 length equals 14 residues. CDR3 sequence: CASSLGHSVQTQYF. CDR3 DNA sequence: TGTGCCAGCAGCCTGGGACATTCTGTCCAGACCCAGTACTTC.

About this clonotype itself: An end of the junction does not agree with germline; a read error may underlie this. This sequence joins TRBV12-3 or TRBV12-4 and TRBJ2-1, with D tentatively TRBD2 (5 bases). The CDR3 sequence is 14 residues long. As DNA, the CDR3 is TGCGCCAGCAGTTTAGCGACAAATTACAATGAGCAGTTCTTC. Its translation is CASSLATNYNEQFF.

The rearrangement joins TRBV4-2 to TRBJ2-5; 8 bases align to TRBD1. CDR1 and CDR2 (germline): LGHNA, YNFKEQ. The V segment lost 3 bases and the J segment 4 bases; nucleotides outside the gene matches: 4. This CDR3 is built from 14 residues. DNA for the CDR3: TGTGCCAGCAGCCAGGACAGGGACGGAGAGACCCAGTACTTC. As protein: CASSQDRDGETQYF.

V and J are TRBV6-2 or TRBV6-3 and TRBJ2-1; D is unresolved. V dropped 6 bases and J dropped 8 bases, with 14 bases sitting between them. Looked up from germline, CDR1 is MNHEY and CDR2 is SVGEGT. The CDR3 totals 13 residues. In DNA form, the CDR3 reads TGTGCCAGCAGCGATCCCTCTCCCGATGAGCAGTTCTTC. This sequence encodes CASSDPSPDEQFF.

This clonotype turned up a few times. The chain couples TRBV29-1 to TRBJ2-5; TRBD2 matches 7 bases. In germline, CDR1 is SQVTM, CDR2 ANQGSEA. The CDR3 is 14 amino acids. Unmatched junction bases numbered 9, after V lost 6 bases and J lost 2 bases. CDR3 nucleotide sequence: TGCAGCGTCGTTATAGCGGGTTCTCAAGAGACCCAGTACTTC. Translation: CSVVIAGSQETQYF.

This chain uses TRBV21-1 with TRBJ2-4. TRBV21-1 is shown as a pseudogene. This CDR3 is built from 17 residues. The CDR3 nucleotides are TGTGCCAGCAGCAAAGCGCGAGGCGGCTGGGCCAAAAACATTCAGTACTTC. This translates into CASSKARGGWAKNIQYF.

This chain uses TRBV6-1 with TRBJ1-4; tentative D call: TRBD1 (6 bases). Deletions cut 9 bases from V and 6 bases from J, with 17 bases between. Germline-derived CDR1 and CDR2 are MNHNS and SASEGT. The CDR3 length is 14 residues. As DNA, the CDR3 is TGTGCCAGTAAATACAGGGCCGGCGATGAAAAACTGTTTTTT. It translates to CASKYRAGDEKLFF.

The V call is TRBV4-3, the J call TRBJ2-2; the D is unclear. The V end was cut by 0 bases, the J end by 5 bases, with 10 bases between. The V gene's germline CDR1 is LGHNA and CDR2 YSLEER. This CDR3 comprises 15 residues. Here the CDR3 reads CASSQDSAGTGELFF. The DNA for the CDR3 is TGCGCCAGCAGCCAAGATTCGGCCGGGACCGGGGAGCTGTTTTTT.

This clonotype was seen a single time. At one boundary the junction diverges from the germline segment, which might be a read error. The chain links TRBV7-8 to TRBJ2-5; possibly TRBD1 for D (6 bases). This CDR3 is built from 18 residues. CDR1 SGHVS and CDR2 FQNEAQ come from the germline V gene. The DNA for the CDR3 is TGTGCCAGCAGCTTAGCGGTAGGAGGTGACAGGTCCACTACGAAGCAGTACTTT. Protein product: CASSLAVGGDRSTTKQYF.

The chain joins TRBV4-1 to TRBJ2-4, with no clear D. Near its end, the DNA agrees better with TRBJ2-7, so the J call may be wrong. The germline V gene encodes CDR1 MGHRA and CDR2 YSYEKL. This CDR3 comprises 15 residues. The CDR3 loop reads CASSQGQLLAYEQYF. The CDR3 region has the DNA TGCGCCAGCAGCCAAGGGCAGCTTCTAGCCTACGAGCAGTACTTC.

In this sample, this clonotype turned up a few times. The chain couples TRBV14 to TRBJ2-5; D call uncertain. The CDR3 totals 13 residues. Germline loops: CDR1 SGHDN, CDR2 FVKESK. The V end lost 6 bases, the J end lost 3 bases, and 11 bases lay between the germline ends. In DNA, the CDR3 is TGTGCCAGCAGACTCAACTCAGAAGAGACCCAGTACTTC. It encodes CASRLNSEETQYF.

In nucleotides, the CDR3 is TGTGCCAGCAGTGAAGCGCTTGGGGCAGGAACTAACTATGGCTACACCTTC. Translation gives CASSEALGAGTNYGYTF. The chain links TRBV2 to TRBJ1-2; D perhaps matches TRBD1 (5 bases). V lost 0 bases and J 0 bases, leaving 14 bases between the germline ends. The CDR3 is 17 residues long. Germline V CDR1 and CDR2: SNHLY, FYNNEI.